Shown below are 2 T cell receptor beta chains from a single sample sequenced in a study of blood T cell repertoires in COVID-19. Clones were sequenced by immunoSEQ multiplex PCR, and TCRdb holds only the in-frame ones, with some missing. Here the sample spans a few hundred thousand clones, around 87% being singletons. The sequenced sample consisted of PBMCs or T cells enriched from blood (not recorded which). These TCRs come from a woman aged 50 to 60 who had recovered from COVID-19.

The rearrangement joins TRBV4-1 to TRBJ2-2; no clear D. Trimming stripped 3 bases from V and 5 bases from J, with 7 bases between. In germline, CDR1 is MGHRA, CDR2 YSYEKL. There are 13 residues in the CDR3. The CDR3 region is CASSQIGTGELFF. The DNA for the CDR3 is TGCGCCAGCAGCCAGATCGGGACCGGGGAGCTGTTTTTT.

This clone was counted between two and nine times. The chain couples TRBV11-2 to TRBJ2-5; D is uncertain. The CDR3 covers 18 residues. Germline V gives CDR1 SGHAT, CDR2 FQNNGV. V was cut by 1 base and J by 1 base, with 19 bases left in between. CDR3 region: CASSLVDLEQWFQETQYF. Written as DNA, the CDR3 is TGTGCCAGCAGCTTAGTCGATTTGGAACAGTGGTTCCAAGAGACCCAGTACTTC.